One and the same sample provided the 19 T cell receptor beta chains below, sequenced in a study of beta chain features in type 1 diabetes. Findings of the study overall: Type 1 diabetes patients showed a moderate but significant shortening of TCRB CDR3s in all four CD4+ subsets.

Antigens for these TCRs are unknown. cDNA synthesis used the whole RNA isolate, giving expressed TCRB sequences. TCRdb's copy holds only in-frame clones and misses some; the assay was immunoSEQ multiplex PCR. In the table there are over 650,000 clones, about 14% of which are singletons. Input material: naive CD4+ T cells from blood. These receptors came from a man younger than 30 with type 1 diabetes.

The chain couples TRBV19 to TRBJ2-7, with a possible D match to TRBD1 (5 bases). V was trimmed by 5 bases and J by 4 bases, leaving 6 bases between them. CDR1 is LNHDA and CDR2 is SQIVND in the germline V gene (reference sequence). This CDR3 region has 11 residues. CDR3 sequence (DNA): TGTGCCAGTAGTGCAGGGTACGAGCAGTACTTC. It specifies CASSAGYEQYF.

As regards this clone: The sample contains more than one DNA sequence encoding this CDR3. V and J are TRBV9 and TRBJ2-3; D unresolved. The V gene's germline CDR1 is SGDLS and CDR2 YYNGEE. This CDR3 is 12 amino acids long. V was trimmed by 0 bases and J by 6 bases, leaving 5 bases between them. CDR3 amino acids: CASSVVADTQYF. The DNA of the CDR3 is TGTGCCAGCAGCGTAGTGGCGGATACGCAGTATTTT.

This clone was recorded a few times. The chain couples TRBV7-9 to TRBJ1-5; tentative D call: TRBD1 (6 bases). The V gene's germline CDR1 is SEHNR and CDR2 FQNEAQ (reference sequence). The CDR3 extends over 14 amino acids. Trimming shortened V by 1 base and J by 7 bases, and 11 bases separated the two germline ends. The CDR3 sequence is CASSLDTGRQPQHF. The CDR3 coding sequence is TGTGCCAGCAGCTTAGACACAGGGAGACAGCCCCAGCATTTT. Full variable domain (rest looked up from reference TRBV7-9 and TRBJ1-5): DTGVSQNPRHKITKRGQNVTFRCDPISEHNRLYWYRQTLGQGPEFLTYFQNEAQLEKSRLLSDRFSAERPKGSFSTLEIQRTEQGDSAMYLCASSLDTGRQPQHFGDGTRLSIL.

In its sample, this clone was seen a few times. The rearrangement joins TRBV7-6 to TRBJ1-3; D not resolved. Trimming removed 4 bases from V and 0 bases from J, with 10 bases in between. The CDR3 has 15 residues. Germline loops: CDR1 SGHVS, CDR2 FNYEAQ. CDR3 region: CASSSSWSSGNTIYF. The CDR3 DNA reads as TGTGCCAGCAGCTCCTCGTGGAGCTCTGGAAACACCATATATTTT.

This clone turned up a few times. The chain carries TRBV10-3 and TRBJ1-1; D might be TRBD1 (5 bases). V was shortened by 2 bases and J by 14 bases, with 21 bases between the two germline ends. Germline V CDR1 and CDR2: ENHRY, SYGVKD. This CDR3 region has 14 residues. The CDR3, as DNA: TGTGCCATCAGTGAGACAGACGACAGTCTAGGGCTATTCTTT. This encodes CAISETDDSLGLFF.

This clone came up once. V is TRBV18 and J is TRBJ2-7; weak D call: TRBD1 (5 bases). Trimming cost V 3 bases and J 3 bases, with 12 bases left between them. In germline, CDR1 is KGHSH, CDR2 LQKENI. There are 14 residues in the CDR3. The CDR3 region is CASSPAGRDYEQYF. CDR3 sequence (DNA): TGTGCCAGCTCACCCGCTGGCAGGGACTACGAGCAGTACTTC. The entire variable domain, with the rest obtained from reference TRBV18 and TRBJ2-7, is as follows: NAGVMQNPRHLVRRRGQEARLRCSPMKGHSHVYWYRQLPEEGLKFMVYLQKENIIDESGMPKERFSAEFPKEGPSILRIQQVVRGDSAAYFCASSPAGRDYEQYFGPGTRLTVT.

This clone was seen a few times. V gene TRBV7-2 combines with J gene TRBJ1-2; TRBD1 matches at 11 bases. The V gene end was trimmed by 5 bases and the J gene end by 8 bases; junction bases not matched to a gene: 13. Germline assignment: CDR1 SGHTA and CDR2 FQGNSA. This CDR3 has 16 amino acids. CDR3 sequence (DNA): TGTGCCAGCAGCCCTTCCCCCTCGGACAGGGGGCTCGGCTACACCTTC. Protein product: CASSPSPSDRGLGYTF.

This clone was found a few times. J is TRBJ1-2 and V is TRBV5-1; 12 bases are shared with TRBD1. With 5 bases clipped from V and 6 bases from J, the junction kept 11 bases outside the gene matches. The germline gives CDR1 SGHRS, CDR2 YFSETQ. The CDR3 is 16 amino acids. CDR3 DNA: TGCGCCAGCAGTCCCGATACCGGGACAGGGGGCGATGGCTACACCTTC. Translated: CASSPDTGTGGDGYTF. Combining the CDR3 with reference TRBV5-1 and TRBJ1-2 gives the whole variable domain KAGVTQTPRYLIKTRGQQVTLSCSPISGHRSVSWYQQTPGQGLQFLFEYFSETQRNKGNFPGRFSGRQFSNSRSEMNVSTLELGDSALYLCASSPDTGTGGDGYTFGSGTRLTVV.

The chain joins TRBV9 to TRBJ2-1, with D unclear. There are 16 residues in the CDR3. V lost 4 bases and J 1 base, leaving 15 bases between the germline ends. Germline V CDR1 and CDR2: SGDLS, YYNGEE. This chain's CDR3 is CASSPQTAGSYNEQFF. CDR3 nucleotide sequence: TGTGCCAGCAGCCCTCAAACCGCCGGGTCCTACAATGAGCAGTTCTTC.

The chain combines TRBV7-2 with TRBJ2-6, with D possibly TRBD1 on 6 matching bases. The germline V gene encodes CDR1 SGHTA and CDR2 FQGNSA. This CDR3 contains 15 residues. Trimming took off 6 bases at V and 0 bases at J, with 9 bases between the two ends. In DNA, the CDR3 is TGTGCCAGCAGGAGGACAGACTCTGGGGCCAACGTCCTGACTTTC. The encoded protein is CASRRTDSGANVLTF.

This clone was seen a few times. CDR3 coding DNA: TGTGCCACGACAGGAACTAATGAAAAACTGTTTTTT. It is translated as CATTGTNEKLFF. The rearrangement joins TRBV2 to TRBJ1-4; D may be TRBD1 (6 bases). V was cut by 10 bases and J by 1 base, with 7 bases left in between. The CDR3 totals 12 residues. The germline V gene encodes CDR1 SNHLY and CDR2 FYNNEI.

The V call is TRBV5-6, the J call TRBJ2-5, with 10 bases matching TRBD2. Germline lookup yields CDR1 SGHDT and CDR2 YYEEEE. The CDR3 contains 18 residues. J gave up 1 base and V 2 bases, and 11 bases lay outside the gene matches. In DNA form, the CDR3 reads TGTGCCAGCAGCTTTGTTTCTGGGACTAGCGAATTCCAAGAGACCCAGTACTTC. It encodes CASSFVSGTSEFQETQYF.

In this sample, this clone turned up a few times. The V call is TRBV2, the J call TRBJ2-5, with a possible D match to TRBD1 (5 bases). This CDR3 spans 14 amino acids. Germline-derived CDR1 and CDR2 are SNHLY and FYNNEI. The V end was cut by 4 bases, the J end by 1 base, with 10 bases between. This chain's CDR3 is CASSAGQSQETQYF. The CDR3 bases are TGTGCCAGCAGTGCCGGACAAAGCCAAGAGACCCAGTACTTC.

The V and J genes are TRBV6-6 and TRBJ1-5; possibly TRBD1 for D (6 bases). Per the germline V gene, CDR1 is MNHNY and CDR2 is SVGAGI (reference sequence). The germline V and J ends were trimmed by 8 bases and 4 bases, with 15 bases remaining between them. The CDR3 is 14 residues long. In DNA form, the CDR3 reads TGTGCCAGCGGCAACCTGGACAGAAATCAGCCCCAGCATTTT. Translated: CASGNLDRNQPQHF.

This clone was detected only a few times. The rearrangement joins TRBV25-1 to TRBJ1-2, with TRBD1 as a possible D gene (5 bases). Deletions cut 3 bases from V and 8 bases from J, with 13 bases between. This CDR3 has 13 residues. Germline V CDR1 and CDR2: MGHDK, SYGVNS. The CDR3 DNA reads TGTGCCAGCAGTGACTATAGGGACGTGGGCTACACCTTC. This translates into CASSDYRDVGYTF.

This clone was picked up a small number of times. V and J are TRBV18 and TRBJ1-5, with 8 bases matching TRBD1. The J segment lost 5 bases and the V segment lost 3 bases, leaving 3 bases of the junction unmatched. This CDR3 has 14 amino acids. Per germline, CDR1 KGHSH and CDR2 LQKENI. The CDR3 here is CASSPQGADQPQHF. The CDR3 DNA follows: TGTGCCAGCTCACCGCAGGGGGCGGATCAGCCCCAGCATTTT.

This clone was detected only once. As DNA, the CDR3 is TGCGCCAGCAGCTTGGGGAGCGGGGGCGCAATCACAGATACGCAGTATTTT. Amino acids: CASSLGSGGAITDTQYF. The chain couples TRBV5-1 to TRBJ2-3; TRBD2 agrees at 8 bases. Germline CDR1 reads SGHRS; CDR2 reads YFSETQ. V was pared by 0 bases and J by 2 bases, with 8 bases of the junction left unmatched. This CDR3 region has 17 residues. The entire variable domain, with the rest obtained from reference TRBV5-1 and TRBJ2-3, is as follows: KAGVTQTPRYLIKTRGQQVTLSCSPISGHRSVSWYQQTPGQGLQFLFEYFSETQRNKGNFPGRFSGRQFSNSRSEMNVSTLELGDSALYLCASSLGSGGAITDTQYFGPGTRLTVL.

The chain couples TRBV2 to TRBJ1-2; maybe TRBD1 (6 bases). Trimming left V 6 bases short and J 8 bases short, with 10 bases between. Germline-derived CDR1 and CDR2 are SNHLY and FYNNEI. This CDR3 has 11 amino acids. CDR3 DNA sequence: TGTGCCAGCAGGCCCCAGGGGGGCTACACCTTC. Residues: CASRPQGGYTF.

The chain combines TRBV28 with TRBJ2-1, with TRBD2 identical over 11 bases. This CDR3 has 16 amino acids. J gave up 8 bases and V 4 bases, and 10 bases lay outside the gene matches. Germline values: CDR1 MDHEN, CDR2 SYDVKM. CDR3 residues: CASSSAGSGGAHEQFF. The CDR3 nucleotides read TGTGCCAGCAGTTCAGCGGGTAGCGGGGGGGCCCATGAGCAGTTCTTC.